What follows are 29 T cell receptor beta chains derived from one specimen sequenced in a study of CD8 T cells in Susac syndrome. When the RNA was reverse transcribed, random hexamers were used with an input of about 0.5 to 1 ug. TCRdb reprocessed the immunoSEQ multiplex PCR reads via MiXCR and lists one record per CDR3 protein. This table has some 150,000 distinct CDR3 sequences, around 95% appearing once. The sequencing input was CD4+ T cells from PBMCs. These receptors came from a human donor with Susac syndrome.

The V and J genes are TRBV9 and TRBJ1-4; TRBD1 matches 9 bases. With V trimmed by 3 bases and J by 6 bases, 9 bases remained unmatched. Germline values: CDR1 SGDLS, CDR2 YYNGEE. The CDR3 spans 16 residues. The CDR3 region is CASSAGGDRAYEKLFF. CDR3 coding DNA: TGTGCCAGCAGCGCCGGCGGGGACAGGGCGTATGAAAAACTGTTTTTT.

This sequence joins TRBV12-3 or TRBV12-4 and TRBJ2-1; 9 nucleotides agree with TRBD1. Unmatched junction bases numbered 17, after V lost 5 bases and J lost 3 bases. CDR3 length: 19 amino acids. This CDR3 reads CASSPGTGLQVPIYNEQFF. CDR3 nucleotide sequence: TGTGCCAGCAGTCCCGGGACAGGGTTGCAGGTACCGATCTACAATGAGCAGTTCTTC.

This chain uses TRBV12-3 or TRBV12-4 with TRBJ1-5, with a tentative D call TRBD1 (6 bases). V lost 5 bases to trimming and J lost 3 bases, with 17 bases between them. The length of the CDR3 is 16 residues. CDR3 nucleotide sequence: TGTGCCAGCAGTCCCCGTGTCGGGGGCACCAATCAGCCCCAGCATTTT. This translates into CASSPRVGGTNQPQHF.

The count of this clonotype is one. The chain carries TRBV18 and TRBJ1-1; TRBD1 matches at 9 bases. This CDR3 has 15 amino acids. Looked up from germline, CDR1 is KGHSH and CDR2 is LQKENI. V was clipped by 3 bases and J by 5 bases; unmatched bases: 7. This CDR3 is CASSPRTGEVTEAFF. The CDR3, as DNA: TGTGCCAGCTCACCCCGGACAGGGGAAGTTACTGAAGCTTTCTTT. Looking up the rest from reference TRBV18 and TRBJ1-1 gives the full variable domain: NAGVMQNPRHLVRRRGQEARLRCSPMKGHSHVYWYRQLPEEGLKFMVYLQKENIIDESGMPKERFSAEFPKEGPSILRIQQVVRGDSAAYFCASSPRTGEVTEAFFGQGTRLTVV.

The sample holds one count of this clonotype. The CDR3 sequence: CASSPDGGRTNSPLHF. The CDR3 coding sequence is TGTGCCAGCAGCCCCGACGGGGGACGTACCAATTCACCCCTCCACTTT. J is TRBJ1-6 and V is TRBV7-2, with D perhaps matching TRBD1 (5 bases). V lost 5 bases and J 7 bases, leaving 18 bases between the germline ends. The CDR3 consists of 16 residues. Germline V gene sequence: CDR1 SGHTA, CDR2 FQGNSA.

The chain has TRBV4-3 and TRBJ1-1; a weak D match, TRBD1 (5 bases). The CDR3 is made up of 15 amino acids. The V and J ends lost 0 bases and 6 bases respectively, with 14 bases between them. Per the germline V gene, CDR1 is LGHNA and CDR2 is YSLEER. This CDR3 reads CASSQDSTDSSEAFF. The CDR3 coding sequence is TGCGCCAGCAGCCAAGATTCCACCGACAGTTCTGAAGCTTTCTTT.

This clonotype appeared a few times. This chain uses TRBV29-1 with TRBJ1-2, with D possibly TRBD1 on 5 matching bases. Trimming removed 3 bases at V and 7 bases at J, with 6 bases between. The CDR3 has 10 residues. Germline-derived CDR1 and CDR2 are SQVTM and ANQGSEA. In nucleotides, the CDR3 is TGCAGCGTTGAGGGGGGTGGCTACACCTTC. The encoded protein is CSVEGGGYTF.

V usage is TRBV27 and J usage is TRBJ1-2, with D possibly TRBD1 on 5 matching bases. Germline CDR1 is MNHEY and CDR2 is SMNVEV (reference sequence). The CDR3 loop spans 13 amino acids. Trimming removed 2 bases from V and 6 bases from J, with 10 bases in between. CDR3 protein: CASSLTRENGYTF. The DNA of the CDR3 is TGTGCCAGCAGTTTAACCAGGGAAAATGGCTACACCTTC.

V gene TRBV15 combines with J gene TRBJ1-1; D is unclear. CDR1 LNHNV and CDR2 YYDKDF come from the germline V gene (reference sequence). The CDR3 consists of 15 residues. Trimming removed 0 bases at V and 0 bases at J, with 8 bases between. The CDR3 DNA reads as TGTGCCACCAGCAGAGATTACCAGGTGAACACTGAAGCTTTCTTT. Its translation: CATSRDYQVNTEAFF.

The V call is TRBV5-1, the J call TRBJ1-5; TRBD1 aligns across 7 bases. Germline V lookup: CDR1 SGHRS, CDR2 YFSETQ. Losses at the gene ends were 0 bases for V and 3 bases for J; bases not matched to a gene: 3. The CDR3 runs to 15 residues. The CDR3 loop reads CASSLDEGANQPQHF. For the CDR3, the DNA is TGCGCCAGCAGCTTGGACGAGGGGGCCAATCAGCCCCAGCATTTT.

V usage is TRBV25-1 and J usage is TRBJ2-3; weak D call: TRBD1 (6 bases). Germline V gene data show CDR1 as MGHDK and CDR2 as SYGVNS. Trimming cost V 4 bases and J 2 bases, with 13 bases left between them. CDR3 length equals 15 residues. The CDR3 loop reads CASSGGRGNTDTQYF. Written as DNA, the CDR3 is TGTGCCAGCAGTGGAGGCAGGGGTAACACAGATACGCAGTATTTT. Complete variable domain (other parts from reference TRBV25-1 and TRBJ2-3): EADIYQTPRYLVIGTGKKITLECSQTMGHDKMYWYQQDPGMELHLIHYSYGVNSTEKGDLSSESTVSRIRTEHFPLTLESARPSHTSQYLCASSGGRGNTDTQYFGPGTRLTVL.

The DNA for the CDR3 is TGCAGCGTTCGGGGGGGAGATACGCAGTATTTT. It yields the protein CSVRGGDTQYF. The chain uses TRBV29-1 and TRBJ2-3, with 8 nucleotides matching TRBD2. CDR1 and CDR2 from the germline V gene are SQVTM and ANQGSEA. V was pared by 5 bases and J by 5 bases, with 0 bases of the junction left unmatched. The CDR3 has 11 residues.

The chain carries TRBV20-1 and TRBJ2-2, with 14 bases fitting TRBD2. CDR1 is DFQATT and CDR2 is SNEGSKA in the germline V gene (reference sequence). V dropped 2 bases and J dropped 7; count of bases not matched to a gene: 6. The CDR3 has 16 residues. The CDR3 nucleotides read TGCAGTGCTAGACTGGGACTAGCGGGGGTCGGCGGGGAGCTGTTTTTT. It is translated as CSARLGLAGVGGELFF.

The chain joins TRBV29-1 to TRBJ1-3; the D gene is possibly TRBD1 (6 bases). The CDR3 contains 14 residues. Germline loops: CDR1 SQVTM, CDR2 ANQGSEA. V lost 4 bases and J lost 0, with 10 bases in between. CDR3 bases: TGCAGCGTTGGTCAGGGGAACTCTGGAAACACCATATATTTT. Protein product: CSVGQGNSGNTIYF.

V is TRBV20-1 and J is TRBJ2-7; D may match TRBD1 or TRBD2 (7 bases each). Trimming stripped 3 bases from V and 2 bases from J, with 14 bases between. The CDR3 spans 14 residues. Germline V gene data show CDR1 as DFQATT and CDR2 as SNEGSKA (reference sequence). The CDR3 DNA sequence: TGCAGTGCTAGTCAGGGGGGGCCCGCCTACGAGCAGTACTTC. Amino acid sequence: CSASQGGPAYEQYF.

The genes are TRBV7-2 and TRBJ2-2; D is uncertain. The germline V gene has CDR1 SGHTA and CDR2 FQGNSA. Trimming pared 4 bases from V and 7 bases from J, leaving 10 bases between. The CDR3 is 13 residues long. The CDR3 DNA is TGTGCCAGCAGCTCTATAGTGAGCGGGGAGCTGTTTTTT. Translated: CASSSIVSGELFF.

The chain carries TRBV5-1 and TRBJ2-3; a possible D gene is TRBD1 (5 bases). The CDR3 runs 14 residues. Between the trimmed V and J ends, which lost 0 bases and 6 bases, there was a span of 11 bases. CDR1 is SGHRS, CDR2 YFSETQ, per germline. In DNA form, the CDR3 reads TGCGCCAGCAGCTTGGAAAGACAGAGCGATACGCAGTATTTT. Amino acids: CASSLERQSDTQYF. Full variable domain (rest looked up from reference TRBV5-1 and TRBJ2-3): KAGVTQTPRYLIKTRGQQVTLSCSPISGHRSVSWYQQTPGQGLQFLFEYFSETQRNKGNFPGRFSGRQFSNSRSEMNVSTLELGDSALYLCASSLERQSDTQYFGPGTRLTVL.

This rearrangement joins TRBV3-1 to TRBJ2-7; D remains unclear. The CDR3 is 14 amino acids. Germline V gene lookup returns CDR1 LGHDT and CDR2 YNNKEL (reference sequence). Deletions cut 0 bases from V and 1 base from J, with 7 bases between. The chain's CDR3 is CASSQDHLSYEQYF. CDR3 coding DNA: TGTGCCAGCAGCCAAGACCACCTTTCCTACGAGCAGTACTTC.

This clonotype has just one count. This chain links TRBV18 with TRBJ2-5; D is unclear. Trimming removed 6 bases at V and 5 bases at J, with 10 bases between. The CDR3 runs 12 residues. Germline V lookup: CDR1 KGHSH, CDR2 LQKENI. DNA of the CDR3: TGTGCCAGCTCCGGGCTCAGGGAGACCCAGTACTTC. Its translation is CASSGLRETQYF.

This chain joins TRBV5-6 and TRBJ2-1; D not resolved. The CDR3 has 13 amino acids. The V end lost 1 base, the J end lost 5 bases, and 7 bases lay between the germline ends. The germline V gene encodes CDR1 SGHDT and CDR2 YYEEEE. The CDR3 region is CASSLWRNNEQFF. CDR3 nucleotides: TGTGCCAGCAGCTTGTGGCGAAACAATGAGCAGTTCTTC.

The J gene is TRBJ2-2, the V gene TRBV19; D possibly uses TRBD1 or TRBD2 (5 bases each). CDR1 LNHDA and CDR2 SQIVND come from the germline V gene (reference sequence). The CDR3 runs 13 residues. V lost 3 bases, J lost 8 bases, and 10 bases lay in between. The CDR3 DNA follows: TGTGCCAGTAGTATCGGGACGACGGGGGAGCTGTTTTTT. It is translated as CASSIGTTGELFF.

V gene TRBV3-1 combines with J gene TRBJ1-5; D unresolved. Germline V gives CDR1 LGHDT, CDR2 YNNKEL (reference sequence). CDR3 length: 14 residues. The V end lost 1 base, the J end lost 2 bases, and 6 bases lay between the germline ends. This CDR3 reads CASSQGARNQPQHF. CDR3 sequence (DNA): TGTGCCAGCAGCCAAGGGGCGCGCAATCAGCCCCAGCATTTT.

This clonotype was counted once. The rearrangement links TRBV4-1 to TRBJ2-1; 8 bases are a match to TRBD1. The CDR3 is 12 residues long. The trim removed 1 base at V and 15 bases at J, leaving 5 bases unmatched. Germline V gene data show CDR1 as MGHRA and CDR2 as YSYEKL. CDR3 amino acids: CASSQAGQAPFF. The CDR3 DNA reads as TGCGCCAGCAGCCAAGCGGGACAGGCCCCGTTCTTC.

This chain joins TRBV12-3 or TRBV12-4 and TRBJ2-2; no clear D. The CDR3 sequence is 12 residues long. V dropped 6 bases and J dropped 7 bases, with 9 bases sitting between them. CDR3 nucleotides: TGTGCCAGCAGAAGCCAGGTCGGGGAGCTGTTTTTT. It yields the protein CASRSQVGELFF.

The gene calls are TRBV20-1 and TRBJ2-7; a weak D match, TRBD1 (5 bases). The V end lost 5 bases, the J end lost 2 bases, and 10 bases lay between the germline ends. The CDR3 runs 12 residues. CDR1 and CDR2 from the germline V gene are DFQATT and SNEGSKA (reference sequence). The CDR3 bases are TGCAGTGCTTCAGACAGTCCCTACGAGCAGTACTTC. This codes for CSASDSPYEQYF.

The CDR3 sequence: CASSESQPQHF. CDR3 nucleotide sequence: TGTGCCAGCAGTGAGTCTCAGCCCCAGCATTTT. The rearrangement joins TRBV6-1 to TRBJ1-5; no clear D gene. The CDR3 has 11 residues. Trimming stripped 3 bases from V and 6 bases from J, with 3 bases between. Germline CDR1 and CDR2: MNHNS and SASEGT.

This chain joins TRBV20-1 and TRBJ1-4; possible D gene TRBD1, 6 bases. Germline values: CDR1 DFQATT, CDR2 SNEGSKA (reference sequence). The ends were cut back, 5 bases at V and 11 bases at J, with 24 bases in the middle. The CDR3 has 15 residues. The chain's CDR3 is CSAPVGGRNLQKLFF. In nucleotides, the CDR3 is TGCAGTGCTCCTGTCGGGGGGCGCAACCTGCAGAAACTGTTTTTT.

The CDR3 region has the DNA TGCAGTGCTAGAAGCGCTAGCGGGGCCTACGAGCAGTACTTC. As protein: CSARSASGAYEQYF. The chain combines TRBV20-1 with TRBJ2-7; 9 bases are a match to TRBD2. Germline values: CDR1 DFQATT, CDR2 SNEGSKA (reference sequence). The CDR3 covers 14 residues. V shed 2 bases, J shed 2 bases, and the junction held 4 bases outside the gene matches.

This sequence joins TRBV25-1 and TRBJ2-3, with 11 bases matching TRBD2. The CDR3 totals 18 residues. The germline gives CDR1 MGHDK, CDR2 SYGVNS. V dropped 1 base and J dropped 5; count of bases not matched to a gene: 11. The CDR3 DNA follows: TGTGCCAGCAGTGAATTTGGAGGTAGCGGGGGGGTAGAAGATACGCAGTATTTT. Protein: CASSEFGGSGGVEDTQYF.